The 14 T cell receptor beta chains presented below share a single source sample, sequenced in a study of cytomegalovirus exposure and HLA in healthy donors. PCR was performed using 60 Vbeta and 13 Jbeta primers. Method: immunoSEQ multiplex PCR; TCRdb's copy keeps in-frame clones and lacks some. The table has 99,000 or so clones, about 83% seen once. The source material was PBMCs. These receptors all stem from a female donor in good health and CMV-seropositive.

The gene calls are TRBV6-5 and TRBJ1-1; 8 nucleotides agree with TRBD1. After removal of 2 bases from V and 4 bases from J, the junction contained 9 bases not matched to a gene. Per the germline V gene, CDR1 is MNHEY and CDR2 is SVGAGI. The CDR3 is 16 amino acids. CDR3 coding DNA: TGTGCCAGCAGTTACCTTCAGACAGGGGAAGCCACTGAAGCTTTCTTT. Amino acid sequence: CASSYLQTGEATEAFF.

The CDR3 DNA follows: TGTGCCAGCAGTTTATTACGGGGATCCTATAATTCACCCCTCCACTTT. Translated: CASSLLRGSYNSPLHF. This chain connects TRBV28 to TRBJ1-6; D is ambiguous. Trimming took 1 base from V and 1 from J, leaving 8 bases between them. Germline CDR1 and CDR2: MDHEN and SYDVKM. The CDR3 covers 16 residues.

V gene TRBV4-1 combines with J gene TRBJ2-3; TRBD2 aligns across 9 bases. After removal of 1 base from V and 1 base from J, the junction contained 6 bases not matched to a gene. Per germline, CDR1 MGHRA and CDR2 YSYEKL. The CDR3 has 17 amino acids. The CDR3 protein is CASSQGLRGGGTDTQYF. In DNA, the CDR3 is TGCGCCAGCAGCCAAGGCTTGCGGGGGGGAGGCACAGATACGCAGTATTTT.

V is TRBV6-1 and J is TRBJ2-7; 7 bases fit TRBD1. With 1 base clipped from V and 0 bases from J, the junction kept 9 bases outside the gene matches. The CDR3 length is 17 residues. Germline V lookup: CDR1 MNHNS, CDR2 SASEGT. CDR3 sequence: CASSEDPRDRRSYEQYF. DNA for the CDR3: TGTGCCAGCAGTGAAGACCCCCGGGACAGACGCTCCTACGAGCAGTACTTC.

This rearrangement joins TRBV9 to TRBJ2-1; 8 bases are a match to TRBD2. This CDR3 spans 14 amino acids. J gave up 5 bases and V 6 bases, and 7 bases lay outside the gene matches. CDR1 SGDLS and CDR2 YYNGEE come from the germline V gene. Written as DNA, the CDR3 is TGTGCCAGCACCCGGGGGGGGCAAAACAATGAGCAGTTCTTC. Its translation is CASTRGGQNNEQFF. Full variable domain (missing parts from reference TRBV9 and TRBJ2-1): DSGVTQTPKHLITATGQRVTLRCSPRSGDLSVYWYQQSLDQGLQFLIQYYNGEERAKGNILERFSAQQFPDLHSELNLSSLELGDSALYFCASTRGGQNNEQFFGPGTRLTVL.

The chain combines TRBV27 with TRBJ2-7, with 7 nucleotides matching TRBD1. The CDR3 runs to 17 residues. After removal of 6 bases from V and 5 bases from J, the junction contained 19 bases not matched to a gene. Germline CDR1 reads MNHEY; CDR2 reads SMNVEV (reference sequence). The chain's CDR3 is CASSFTNPTGVVHEQYF. CDR3 nucleotide sequence: TGTGCCAGCAGCTTTACGAACCCTACAGGGGTCGTCCACGAGCAGTACTTC.

This clone came up a few times. The chain is built from TRBV6-1 and TRBJ1-5, with D perhaps TRBD1 (5 bases). CDR1 and CDR2 from the germline V gene are MNHNS and SASEGT. Between the trimmed V and J ends, which lost 3 bases and 1 base, there was a span of 13 bases. This CDR3 has 16 residues. The CDR3 DNA reads TGTGCCAGCAGTGACAGCCGAGACAGAAGCAATCAGCCCCAGCATTTT. Its protein product is CASSDSRDRSNQPQHF.

The rearrangement joins TRBV21-1 to TRBJ2-7; the DNA was not compared with TRBD1, the D call given in the table. TRBV21-1 is annotated as a pseudogene. The CDR3 totals 16 residues. CDR3 sequence: CASSSEFGQGVYEQYF. In nucleotides, the CDR3 is TGTGCCAGCAGCAGTGAATTCGGACAGGGGGTCTACGAGCAGTACTTC.

This rearrangement joins TRBV10-3 to TRBJ1-2, with TRBD1 identical over 10 bases. Trimming at V came to 2 bases and at J to 12 bases, leaving 9 bases not matched to a gene. This CDR3 spans 14 amino acids. CDR1 ENHRY and CDR2 SYGVKD come from the germline V gene. This CDR3 reads CAISEDRDRGVNTF. The DNA for the CDR3 is TGTGCCATCAGTGAGGACCGGGACAGGGGAGTGAACACCTTC.

Comments on this clone: The junction does not match germline at one end; this may be a read error. The V gene is TRBV5-1, the J gene TRBJ1-6; D unresolved. The germline V gene encodes CDR1 SGHRS and CDR2 YFSETQ. CDR3 size: 15 residues. The CDR3 loop reads CAGSIVEQLNSPPHF. The DNA of the CDR3 is TGCGCCGGTTCCATTGTCGAACAGCTTAATTCACCCCCCCACTTT.

The rearrangement uses TRBV27 and TRBJ2-1; 10 nucleotides align to TRBD1. This CDR3 contains 16 residues. The V gene's germline CDR1 is MNHEY and CDR2 SMNVEV (reference sequence). With 0 bases clipped from V and 5 bases from J, the junction kept 4 bases outside the gene matches. DNA of the CDR3: TGTGCCAGCAGTTTATCGGGGGACAGGGGTCACAATGAGCAGTTCTTC. Protein sequence: CASSLSGDRGHNEQFF.

The table lists this clone with a few counts. The chain employs TRBV4-2 and TRBJ2-7, with no clear D. Per germline, CDR1 LGHNA and CDR2 YNFKEQ. V was clipped by 6 bases and J by 2 bases, with 17 bases between them. The CDR3 extends over 15 amino acids. The CDR3 protein is CASSPASQAPYEQYF. The CDR3 coding sequence is TGTGCCAGCAGTCCGGCGTCGCAGGCACCCTACGAGCAGTACTTC.

This clone came up a few times. The chain combines TRBV15 with TRBJ2-7, with 10 bases matching TRBD2. V dropped 7 bases and J dropped 3; count of bases not matched to a gene: 9. The CDR3 length is 15 residues. Germline CDR1 is LNHNV and CDR2 is YYDKDF (reference sequence). CDR3 sequence reads: CATNSAGGRSYEQYF. In DNA, the CDR3 is TGTGCCACCAATTCAGCGGGGGGGCGGAGCTACGAGCAGTACTTC.

This clone was counted once. The chain is built from TRBV4-1 and TRBJ1-2; the match to TRBD1 covers 9 bases. Germline values: CDR1 MGHRA, CDR2 YSYEKL. This CDR3 spans 17 amino acids. Trimming at V came to 4 bases and at J to 4 bases, leaving 13 bases not matched to a gene. This CDR3 reads CASSPPFGQGIFYGYTF. As DNA, the CDR3 is TGCGCCAGCAGCCCGCCTTTCGGACAGGGGATTTTCTATGGCTACACCTTC.